Each of the 11 T cell receptor beta chains below was sequenced from the same sample in a study of blood T cell repertoires in COVID-19. Sequencing was performed with immunoSEQ multiplex PCR; in TCRdb, only in-frame clones are kept and a portion is missing. The sample carries about 360,000 clones, 81% recorded once. Sequenced sample: peripheral blood. All receptors derive from a human donor with acute or convalescent COVID-19. The donor label of this sample is uncertain.

The V and J genes are TRBV18 and TRBJ1-1; D remains ambiguous. V lost 3 bases and J lost 4, with 12 bases in between. The CDR3 length is 14 residues. CDR1 and CDR2 from the germline V gene are KGHSH and LQKENI. The CDR3 region is CASSPLDAGTEAFF. The CDR3 DNA reads TGTGCCAGCTCACCCCTTGACGCGGGCACTGAAGCTTTCTTT.

This clone was seen only a few times. The chain is built from TRBV10-2 and TRBJ2-7; maybe TRBD2 (6 bases). CDR1 and CDR2 from the germline V gene are WSHSY and SAAADI. This CDR3 comprises 13 residues. Trimming cost V 3 bases and J 3 bases, with 9 bases left between them. The CDR3 is CASSELGGYEQYF. Here the CDR3 DNA reads TGCGCCAGCAGTGAATTGGGGGGCTACGAGCAGTACTTC.

In this sample, this clone turned up once. The chain carries TRBV6-2 or TRBV6-3 and TRBJ1-3; no reliable D call. Trimming stripped 5 bases from V and 4 bases from J, with 9 bases between. Germline CDR1 is MNHEY and CDR2 is SVGEGT. The CDR3 consists of 13 residues. The CDR3 protein is CASSLTVGNTIYF. The CDR3 DNA reads as TGTGCCAGCAGTCTTACAGTCGGAAACACCATATATTTT.

The V call is TRBV3-1 (or the pseudogene TRBV3-2), the J call TRBJ2-3; D is possibly TRBD2 (5 bases). CDR3 size: 15 residues. The V end lost 1 base, the J end lost 8 bases, and 16 bases lay between the germline ends. From germline, CDR1 is LGHDT and CDR2 YNNKEL (reference sequence). CDR3 in amino acids: CASSQAGGSMGTQYF. CDR3 DNA sequence: TGTGCCAGCAGCCAAGCAGGTGGGAGCATGGGTACGCAGTATTTT.

This chain uses TRBV27 with TRBJ2-7; D possibly corresponds to TRBD1 (6 bases). V was pared by 5 bases and J by 0 bases, with 14 bases between. This CDR3 has 15 amino acids. The germline V gene has CDR1 MNHEY and CDR2 SMNVEV (reference sequence). The chain's CDR3 is CASSLQPDSSYEQYF. CDR3 DNA: TGTGCCAGCAGTCTTCAGCCGGACAGCTCCTACGAGCAGTACTTC.

The rearrangement joins TRBV27 to TRBJ2-2, with D possibly matching TRBD1 (5 bases). The V gene lost 4 bases and the J gene lost 6 bases, with 15 bases spanning the gap. Germline V lookup: CDR1 MNHEY, CDR2 SMNVEV (reference sequence). The CDR3 length is 15 residues. This chain's CDR3 is CASSSRTLSPGELFF. CDR3 coding DNA: TGTGCCAGCAGTTCCAGGACACTTAGCCCCGGGGAGCTGTTTTTT.

The V call is TRBV5-1, the J call TRBJ1-3; TRBD1 might be the D (5 bases). The CDR3 extends over 16 amino acids. V was trimmed by 3 bases and J by 0 bases, leaving 13 bases between them. Germline V gene data show CDR1 as SGHRS and CDR2 as YFSETQ. CDR3 residues: CASSSAGRFSGNTIYF. The CDR3 DNA reads TGCGCCAGCAGCTCTGCGGGGCGATTCTCTGGAAACACCATATATTTT.

This chain uses TRBV7-2 with TRBJ1-5; no definite D call. Trimming took off 3 bases at V and 2 bases at J, with 14 bases between the two ends. Germline lookup yields CDR1 SGHTA and CDR2 FQGNSA. This CDR3 comprises 16 residues. This CDR3 is CASSFPGTGGNQPQHF. Written as DNA, the CDR3 is TGTGCCAGCAGCTTTCCGGGAACGGGAGGCAATCAGCCCCAGCATTTT.

This clone has only one observation. The chain combines TRBV24-1 with TRBJ1-4, with D possibly matching TRBD1 (5 bases). The V end lost 3 bases, the J end lost 0 bases, and 22 bases lay between the germline ends. The CDR3 runs 20 residues. The germline V gene encodes CDR1 KGHDR and CDR2 SFDVKD. This chain's CDR3 is CATSDPRQFSWSATNEKLFF. The CDR3 nucleotides are TGTGCCACCAGTGATCCTCGACAGTTTTCATGGTCCGCAACTAATGAAAAACTGTTTTTT.

The chain recombines TRBV30 with TRBJ2-1; D might be TRBD1 (6 bases). This CDR3 is built from 14 residues. V dropped 1 base and J dropped 6 bases, with 13 bases sitting between them. Germline-derived CDR1 and CDR2 are GTSNPN and SVGIG (reference sequence). CDR3 in amino acids: CAWSAGAPSNEQFF. The CDR3 bases are TGTGCCTGGAGTGCAGGGGCCCCCAGCAATGAGCAGTTCTTC.

J is TRBJ1-5 and V is TRBV2, with a tentative D call TRBD1 (6 bases). The CDR3 loop spans 14 amino acids. The germline V gene encodes CDR1 SNHLY and CDR2 FYNNEI. Trimming removed 6 bases at V and 9 bases at J, with 18 bases between. The CDR3 nucleotides read TGTGCCAGCAGACTCGACAGGTTCGGATCGCCCCAGCATTTT. This codes for CASRLDRFGSPQHF.